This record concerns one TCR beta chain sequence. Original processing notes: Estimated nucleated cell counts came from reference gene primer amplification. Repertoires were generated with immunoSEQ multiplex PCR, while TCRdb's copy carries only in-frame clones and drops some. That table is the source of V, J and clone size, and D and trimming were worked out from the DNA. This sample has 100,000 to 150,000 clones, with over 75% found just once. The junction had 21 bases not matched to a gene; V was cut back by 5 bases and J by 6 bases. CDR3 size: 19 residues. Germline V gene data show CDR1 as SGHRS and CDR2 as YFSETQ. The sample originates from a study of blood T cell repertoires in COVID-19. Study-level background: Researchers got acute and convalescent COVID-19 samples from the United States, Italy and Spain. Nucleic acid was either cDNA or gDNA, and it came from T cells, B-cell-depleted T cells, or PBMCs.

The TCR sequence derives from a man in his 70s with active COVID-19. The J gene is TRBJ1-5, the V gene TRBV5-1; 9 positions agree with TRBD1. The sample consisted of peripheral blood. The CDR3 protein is CASRRTGQGEPFSGQPQHF. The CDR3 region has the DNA TGCGCCAGCAGGAGAACGGGACAGGGAGAACCCTTTTCCGGTCAGCCCCAGCATTTT.